The TCR beta chain described here comes from a study of blood T cell repertoires in COVID-19. Original analysis: Nucleated cell number was recorded as an estimate derived from reference gene primer amplification. TCRdb's table, derived via immunoSEQ multiplex PCR, lists solely in-frame clones and lacks some. The DNA gave D and trimming, while V, J and clone size come from that table. The sample contains about 160,000 clones, 84% of which appear only once. This study enrolled people aged 18 to 89 from approximately 24 US geographic areas. Grouping used clinical history reported by participants in a survey and questionnaire. For recovered donors of Cohort 3, there were two negative PCRs, clearance, or symptom resolution. CDR1 and CDR2 from the germline V gene are MNHEY and SVGEGT. The germline V and J ends were trimmed by 1 base and 7 bases, with 11 bases remaining between them. The CDR3 is made up of 14 amino acids.

Sequencing input: PBMCs or T cells enriched from blood (not recorded which). The TCR sequence derives from a woman aged 45-59 years who had recovered from COVID-19. The chain recombines TRBV6-2 or TRBV6-3 with TRBJ1-5; D not certain. CDR3 residues: CASSYWQDFQPQHF. CDR3 in DNA: TGTGCCAGCAGTTACTGGCAGGACTTCCAGCCCCAGCATTTT.